These 16 T cell receptor beta chains share one sample of origin, sequenced in a study of regulatory T cells in long-lasting Graves disease. Sample time point: newly diagnosed GD, antithyroid drugs for less than 3 months. Generation of the TCR library employed RNA extracted from PBMCs. CDR3-region Arm-PCR and iRepertoire HTBI primers produced the TCR beta libraries. TCRdb re-derived calls from the multiplex PCR reads in MiXCR, one entry per CDR3 protein. The top ten clones hold around a quarter of a sample with 450,000 to 650,000 distinct CDR3 sequences, 16% of them seen once. Another study also made use of these data, one on T cells in Graves' hyperthyroidism and ophthalmopathy.

The sequencing used peripheral blood mononuclear cells (PBMCs), collected at new diagnosis, from a patient treated with antithyroid drugs. The receptors were gathered from a woman aged 35-65 years with Graves disease.

This chain's CDR3 is CASSPRGKLFF. For the CDR3, the DNA is TGTGCCAGCAGCCCCAGAGGAAAACTGTTTTTT. The V gene is TRBV28, the J gene TRBJ1-4, with no clear D. CDR3 length: 11 residues. In germline, CDR1 is MDHEN, CDR2 SYDVKM. V lost 6 bases and J lost 10, with 9 bases in between.

This clonotype was seen at least ten times. V and J are TRBV5-1 and TRBJ2-3, with 9 bases identical to TRBD2. Unmatched junction bases numbered 8, after V lost 1 base and J lost 2 bases. Germline CDR1 reads SGHRS; CDR2 reads YFSETQ. The CDR3 covers 17 residues. The CDR3 DNA reads TGCGCCAGCAGCTTGCTGGGATCTAGCGGGGTCACAGATACGCAGTATTTT. This encodes CASSLLGSSGVTDTQYF.

This clonotype appeared a few times. The J gene is TRBJ2-6, the V gene TRBV5-1, with D perhaps matching TRBD2 (5 bases). CDR3 length: 16 residues. CDR1 and CDR2 (germline): SGHRS, YFSETQ. The V gene lost 5 bases and the J gene lost 4 bases, with 16 bases spanning the gap. Here the CDR3 DNA reads TGCGCCAGCAGTTCCCGAGGAGGAGTGGGGGCCAACGTCCTGACTTTC. Translated, it gives CASSSRGGVGANVLTF. Filled out from reference TRBV5-1 and TRBJ2-6, the complete variable domain reads KAGVTQTPRYLIKTRGQQVTLSCSPISGHRSVSWYQQTPGQGLQFLFEYFSETQRNKGNFPGRFSGRQFSNSRSEMNVSTLELGDSALYLCASSSRGGVGANVLTFGAGSRLTVL.

This clonotype was counted only a few times. The CDR3 bases are TGCAGCCCCGCCCCGGGAGGGGGCACGGACTACGAGCAGTACTTC. Translation: CSPAPGGGTDYEQYF. This rearrangement joins TRBV29-1 to TRBJ2-7; possibly TRBD2 for D (8 bases). Germline V CDR1 and CDR2: SQVTM, ANQGSEA. The length of the CDR3 is 15 residues. V was trimmed by 8 bases and J by 3 bases, leaving 23 bases between them.

The chain combines TRBV19 with TRBJ1-5; 8 positions match TRBD1. CDR1 and CDR2 from the germline V gene are LNHDA and SQIVND (reference sequence). After removal of 4 bases from V and 8 bases from J, the junction contained 4 bases not matched to a gene. This CDR3 is 13 amino acids long. CDR3 sequence reads: CASSTSTGEPQHF. Written as DNA, the CDR3 is TGTGCCAGTAGTACTTCGACAGGGGAGCCCCAGCATTTT.

The chain has TRBV10-3 and TRBJ2-2; D not resolved. This CDR3 comprises 16 residues. CDR1 is ENHRY, CDR2 SYGVKD, per germline. Trimming pared 3 bases from V and 0 bases from J, leaving 11 bases between. CDR3 amino acids: CAISDQTSANTGELFF. In DNA form, the CDR3 reads TGTGCCATCAGTGACCAGACCAGCGCGAACACCGGGGAGCTGTTTTTT.

V gene TRBV27 combines with J gene TRBJ2-7, with TRBD2 matching over 15 bases. Germline V gene sequence: CDR1 MNHEY, CDR2 SMNVEV (reference sequence). The trim removed 4 bases at V and 0 bases at J, leaving 1 base unmatched. The CDR3 totals 16 residues. The CDR3 region has the DNA TGTGCCAGCAGTTGGACTAGCGGGGGGGACTCCTACGAGCAGTACTTC. It codes for CASSWTSGGDSYEQYF.

Turning to this clonotype: Since a much larger clone is just one base distant, this may be a read error. This chain joins TRBV13 and TRBJ2-7; TRBD1 aligns across 10 bases. This CDR3 region has 15 residues. Germline CDR1 is PRHDT and CDR2 is FYEKMQ (reference sequence). The CDR3 bases are TGTGCCAGCAGTCTTCCGGGACAGGGGTTGTGGGAGCAGTGCTTC. Amino acid sequence: CASSLPGQGLWEQCF.

The chain combines TRBV6-2 or TRBV6-3 with TRBJ1-4; D possibly corresponds to TRBD1 (5 bases). V shed 6 bases and J shed 8 bases, with 19 bases lying between them. Per germline, CDR1 MNHEY and CDR2 SVGEGT. This CDR3 spans 15 amino acids. The CDR3 DNA sequence: TGTGCCAGCAGCAGACAGAACCCCGACGTAGAAAAACTGTTTTTT. As protein: CASSRQNPDVEKLFF.

This sequence joins TRBV19 and TRBJ2-1; TRBD2 aligns across 7 bases. Per the germline V gene, CDR1 is LNHDA and CDR2 is SQIVND (reference sequence). The J segment lost 5 bases and the V segment lost 5 bases, leaving 9 bases of the junction unmatched. There are 15 residues in the CDR3. The CDR3 sequence is CASSALGGMHNEQFF. The DNA of the CDR3 is TGTGCCAGTAGTGCCCTGGGGGGGATGCACAATGAGCAGTTCTTC.

Only a few counts were recorded for this clonotype. The genes are TRBV27 and TRBJ2-5; tentative D call: TRBD2 (6 bases). Matching the DNA end better, TRBJ2-1 makes the J call doubtful. The CDR3 totals 13 residues. CDR1 and CDR2 (germline): MNHEY, SMNVEV (reference sequence). The CDR3 region is CASRRTTYNEQFF. The DNA for the CDR3 is TGTGCCAGCAGGAGGACTACTTACAATGAGCAGTTCTTC.

This clonotype showed up many times. This sequence joins TRBV6-5 and TRBJ1-5, with D tentatively TRBD1 (5 bases). Trimming took 2 bases from V and 4 from J, leaving 9 bases between them. From germline, CDR1 is MNHEY and CDR2 SVGAGI. The CDR3 runs to 14 residues. CDR3 in DNA: TGTGCCAGCAGTTACGGCCGGGGGAATCAGCCCCAGCATTTT. Translation: CASSYGRGNQPQHF.

The CDR3 coding sequence is TGTGCCAGCAGGAAACTATTGGGTGGAAAACTGTTTTTT. This sequence encodes CASRKLLGGKLFF. This rearrangement joins TRBV12-3 or TRBV12-4 to TRBJ1-4; D remains unclear. Trimming removed 6 bases from V and 10 bases from J, with 15 bases in between. There are 13 residues in the CDR3.

The chain links TRBV2 to TRBJ2-3; the match to TRBD2 covers 8 bases. The trim removed 5 bases at V and 5 bases at J, leaving 6 bases unmatched. Germline CDR1 reads SNHLY; CDR2 reads FYNNEI. The CDR3 has 14 residues. This CDR3 reads CASSTGGAIDTQYF. The CDR3 region has the DNA TGTGCCAGCAGTACCGGGGGGGCCATAGATACGCAGTATTTT. Supplemented by reference TRBV2 and TRBJ2-3, the full variable domain reads EPEVTQTPSHQVTQMGQEVILRCVPISNHLYFYWYRQILGQKVEFLVSFYNNEISEKSEIFDDQFSVERPDGSNFTLKIRSTKLEDSAMYFCASSTGGAIDTQYFGPGTRLTVL.

At least ten counts were recorded for this clonotype. This rearrangement joins TRBV20-1 to TRBJ2-3; 8 nucleotides align to TRBD2. The CDR3 has 13 amino acids. Germline CDR1 DFQATT, CDR2 SNEGSKA (reference sequence). V lost 3 bases, J lost 4 bases, and 3 bases stayed unmatched. CDR3 residues: CSASGGAADTQYF. The CDR3, as DNA: TGCAGTGCTAGCGGGGGGGCGGCAGATACGCAGTATTTT.

There are a few counts of this clonotype. The chain is built from TRBV5-1 and TRBJ2-2, with D possibly matching TRBD1 (5 bases). This CDR3 is built from 16 residues. Trimming left V 0 bases short and J 0 bases short, with 9 bases between. Germline CDR1 and CDR2: SGHRS and YFSETQ. CDR3 sequence reads: CASSLDPGTNTGELFF. CDR3 nucleotide sequence: TGCGCCAGCAGCTTGGATCCAGGGACGAACACCGGGGAGCTGTTTTTT.